Only a few counts were recorded for the clone carrying this T cell receptor (beta chain). Via MiXCR, TCRdb re-called the 5' RACE reads, giving one row per CDR3 protein. The repertoire includes approximately 440,000 distinct CDR3 sequences, around 20% of them detected once, and approximately 8.1% sits in the top ten. This record belongs to a study of T-cell memory formation after mild COVID-19. The CDR3 contains 16 residues. Trimming stripped 3 bases from V and 0 bases from J, with 14 bases between. This chain joins TRBV12-3 or TRBV12-4 and TRBJ2-5; no firm D call. The receptor was isolated from an adult woman who had mild COVID-19 (a few samples of this study predate the infection). Cell type and time point are not known. The sample taken for sequencing was PBMCs or a T cell subset sorted from them (not recorded which). Here the CDR3 reads CASSFISVGNQETQYF. For the CDR3, the DNA is TGTGCCAGCAGTTTTATCTCTGTCGGCAACCAAGAGACCCAGTACTTC.